Presented here are 6 T cell receptor beta chains from one specimen sequenced in a study of control samples from healthy donors and cancer patients. Produced via immunoSEQ multiplex PCR; TCRdb's table is partial and in-frame only. The sample holds 150,000 to 200,000 clones, over 85% seen once. The material sequenced was blood. All receptors derive from a man aged 30 to 45 in good health.

The CDR3 DNA follows: TGTGCCAGCAGCTTTGGGCAGGGAGAAGCTTTCTTT. Amino acids: CASSFGQGEAFF. The genes are TRBV11-3 and TRBJ1-1, with D maybe TRBD1 (5 bases). CDR3 length: 12 amino acids. Per the germline V gene, CDR1 is SGHNT and CDR2 is YENEEA. The V end lost 3 bases, the J end lost 8 bases, and 10 bases lay between the germline ends.

The V and J genes are TRBV29-1 and TRBJ2-7; D not certain. V was shortened by 4 bases and J by 2 bases, with 15 bases between the two germline ends. CDR1 is SQVTM and CDR2 is ANQGSEA in the germline V gene. CDR3 length: 14 amino acids. The DNA of the CDR3 is TGCAGCGTTGCGCGTGTTGACAAAACCTACGAGCAGTACTTC. Its translation is CSVARVDKTYEQYF.

The chain combines TRBV5-1 with TRBJ1-1; 8 bases agree with TRBD1. This CDR3 comprises 15 residues. The V gene end was trimmed by 5 bases and the J gene end by 1 base; junction bases not matched to a gene: 7. CDR1 is SGHRS and CDR2 is YFSETQ in the germline V gene. The CDR3 DNA sequence: TGCGCCAGCAGATCAGGGGGCGCCCCGAACACTGAAGCTTTCTTT. Translated, it gives CASRSGGAPNTEAFF.

This chain joins TRBV19 and TRBJ2-3; D possibly corresponds to TRBD2 (5 bases). The V end lost 7 bases, the J end lost 0 bases, and 8 bases lay between the germline ends. Looked up from germline, CDR1 is LNHDA and CDR2 is SQIVND (reference sequence). CDR3 length: 13 amino acids. The DNA for the CDR3 is TGTGCCAGTAAGGCTAGCAGCACAGATACGCAGTATTTT. Its protein product is CASKASSTDTQYF.

This clone was detected only once. The V call is TRBV5-1, the J call TRBJ2-1, with 8 bases fitting TRBD2. The CDR3 has 16 residues. Germline V gene sequence: CDR1 SGHRS, CDR2 YFSETQ. The junction had 6 bases not matched to a gene; V was cut back by 0 bases and J by 4 bases. The CDR3 nucleotides are TGCGCCAGCAGCTTGGCCGGCGGGAGGATGTACAATGAGCAGTTCTTC. This gives the protein CASSLAGGRMYNEQFF.

J is TRBJ1-1 and V is TRBV10-1; D not resolved. The V and J ends lost 10 bases and 3 bases respectively, with 12 bases between them. This CDR3 is built from 12 residues. Germline CDR1 is WNHNN and CDR2 is SYGVQD (reference sequence). The CDR3 coding sequence is TGCGCCAACGGGAGGCGGGACACTGAAGCTTTCTTT. Its translation: CANGRRDTEAFF.